Listed below are T cell receptor beta chains from one sample, sequenced in a study of early T cells in non-severe SARS-CoV-2 infection. In TCRdb, the 5' RACE reads were re-called with MiXCR into one record per CDR3 protein. The sample lists tens of thousands of distinct CDR3 sequences, around 15% seen once, with under 4% in the top ten. Sequenced input: whole blood. These receptors all come from an adult who was a healthcare worker with PCR-confirmed SARS-CoV-2 infection or an uninfected control (not recorded which). The CDR3 runs from the conserved cysteine through the conserved F or W. D genes are given only for firm matches. Part of the rows lack a size; the others show once, few, many or a class for expanded clones.

j_call d_call v_call clone_size cdr3_nt cdr3_aa
TRBJ2-1 TRBD2 TRBV6-6 many TGTGCCAGCAGTCTAGCGGGAGTTTTTAGCAATGAGCAGTTCTTC CASSLAGVFSNEQFF
TRBJ1-2 TRBD1 TRBV3-1 few TGTGCCAGCAGCCAGGGACAGGGGCATGGCTACACCTTC CASSQGQGHGYTF
TRBJ2-3 NA TRBV20-1 many TGCAGTGCTAGACCAGTGGGCCCAGATACGCAGTATTTT CSARPVGPDTQYF
TRBJ2-3 NA TRBV13 few TGTGCCAGCAGCTTATTGACGGGCAACTCCACAGATACGCAGTATTTT CASSLLTGNSTDTQYF
TRBJ2-5 NA TRBV7-2 NA TGTGCCAGCAGAGGCAGGGGGACTCACCAAGAGACCCAGTACTTC CASRGRGTHQETQYF
TRBJ2-7 NA TRBV29-1 NA TGCAGCGTTCTTGCCTACGAGCAGTACTTC CSVLAYEQYF
TRBJ2-1 TRBD2 TRBV5-5 NA TGTGCCAGCGCCAGCTCGAGCGGGGGGGCCTACAATGAGCAGTTCTTC CASASSSGGAYNEQFF
TRBJ2-1 TRBD2 TRBV29-1 few TGCAGCGTTGGTCTAGCGGGAGGGCCAAGGGGCTCCTACAATGAGCAGTTCTTC CSVGLAGGPRGSYNEQFF
TRBJ2-7 NA TRBV4-1 few TGCGCCAGCAGCCAAGATGGGCAACGCTCCTACGAGCAGTACTTC CASSQDGQRSYEQYF
TRBJ2-2 TRBD1 TRBV12-3/TRBV12-4 many TGTGCCAGCAGTTTAAACAGGGGGCGTTCGAACACCGGGGAGCTGTTTTTT CASSLNRGRSNTGELFF
TRBJ2-7 NA TRBV12-5 many TGTGCTAGTGGCCTCGGTTTCGGCTACGAGCAGTACTTC CASGLGFGYEQYF
TRBJ2-7 NA TRBV11-2 NA TGTGCCAGCAGCCCTAGAGCCGGGGTATACGAGCAGTACTTC CASSPRAGVYEQYF
TRBJ2-7 NA TRBV7-6 NA TGTGCCAGCAGCGCGGGGCAAGCGGGCGAGCAGTACTTC CASSAGQAGEQYF
TRBJ2-2 TRBD2 TRBV4-1 few TGCGCCAGCAGCCAATATGCACCGGGAGGGATAACCGGGGAGCTGTTTTTT CASSQYAPGGITGELFF
TRBJ2-7 TRBD1 TRBV18 NA TGTGCCAGCTCTAGGGACAGATCCTACGAGCAGTACTTC CASSRDRSYEQYF
TRBJ1-2 NA TRBV6-2/TRBV6-3 many TGTGCCAGCAGCTCGTTTAACTATGGCTACACCTTC CASSSFNYGYTF
TRBJ2-2 TRBD1 TRBV11-2 many TGTGCCAGCAGCTTAGCAACAGGGGGTTGGCGCACCGGGGAGCTGTTTTTT CASSLATGGWRTGELFF
TRBJ2-1 NA TRBV7-6 NA TGTGCCAGCAGCGTACAGGGCGTTACCTACAATGAGCAGTTCTTC CASSVQGVTYNEQFF
TRBJ2-3 NA TRBV13 NA TGTGCCAGCAGCCACCGGGGGGCCGGCACAGATACGCAGTATTTT CASSHRGAGTDTQYF
TRBJ2-7 NA TRBV10-3 few TGTGCCATCAGTCACGGGGAGTACGAGCAGTACTTC CAISHGEYEQYF
TRBJ2-3 NA TRBV20-1 many TGCAGTGGTCTAGCTAGGGATACGCAGTATTTT CSGLARDTQYF
TRBJ2-2 NA TRBV11-3 many TGTGCCAGCAGCTTAGATTCCTGGGCAAATACCGGGGAGCTGTTTTTT CASSLDSWANTGELFF
TRBJ2-2 TRBD2 TRBV20-1 few TGCAGTGCTAGAGATCTGGGGGAGGGAAACACCGGGGAGCTGTTTTTT CSARDLGEGNTGELFF
TRBJ2-3 TRBD2 TRBV19 NA TGTGCCAGTAGCTTAGCGGGCGAGCCTAGCACAGATACGCAGTATTTT CASSLAGEPSTDTQYF
TRBJ2-7 TRBD2 TRBV11-2 many TGTGCCAGCAGCTTAATTATCAGTACTAGCGTCAACGAGCAGTACTTC CASSLIISTSVNEQYF
TRBJ2-7 NA TRBV14 NA TGTGCCAGCAGCCCCTTCTTGGGGCGCACCTACGAGCAGTACTTC CASSPFLGRTYEQYF
TRBJ1-1 NA TRBV5-1 NA TGCGCCAGCAGCCGGGGGAGTCTTAGCAACACTGAAGCTTTCTTT CASSRGSLSNTEAFF
TRBJ2-3 NA TRBV3-1 NA TGTGCCAGCAGGCGGGACGGATCCACAGATACGCAGTATTTT CASRRDGSTDTQYF
TRBJ1-3 NA TRBV20-1 many TGCAGTGCTAGAGATTTGAGGGGACGCTCTGGAAACACCATATATTTT CSARDLRGRSGNTIYF
TRBJ1-6 NA TRBV12-3/TRBV12-4 few TGTGCCAGCAGTTTCTCTAATTCACCCCTCCACTTT CASSFSNSPLHF
TRBJ2-4 TRBD1 TRBV5-1 few TGCGCCAGCAGCCGACAGGGGATGGGGGAGAACATTCAGTACTTC CASSRQGMGENIQYF
TRBJ1-3 NA TRBV29-1 many TGCAGCGTTTACATGGCAGGCTCTGGAAACACTATATATTTT CSVYMAGSGNTIYF
TRBJ1-2 NA TRBV20-1 many TGCAGTGCTAGATCCGGGACGCACTATGGCTACACCTTC CSARSGTHYGYTF
TRBJ2-1 TRBD2 TRBV6-6 NA TGTGCCAGCAGTACAAGGACTAGCGGGAGCGTGGAGCAGTTCTTC CASSTRTSGSVEQFF
TRBJ2-6 TRBD1 TRBV2 NA TGTGCCAGCACCGGACAGGCCGTAGTCTTCTCTGGGGCCAACGTCCTGACTTTC CASTGQAVVFSGANVLTF
TRBJ2-7 TRBD1 TRBV11-3 few TGTGCCAGCAGTTGGACAGGGGGTTACGAGCAGTACTTC CASSWTGGYEQYF
TRBJ2-3 TRBD1 TRBV12-3/TRBV12-4 many TGTGCCAGCAGTTTAGTAGGGGACAGCCAAATTGCAGATACGCAGTATTTT CASSLVGDSQIADTQYF
TRBJ2-7 TRBD2 TRBV29-1 NA TGCAGCGTTGAAGATCGGACTAGCGGGAGCTACGAGCAGTACTTC CSVEDRTSGSYEQYF
TRBJ2-2 NA TRBV29-1 few TGCAGCGCCTGGACTAACACCGGGGAGCTGTTTTTT CSAWTNTGELFF